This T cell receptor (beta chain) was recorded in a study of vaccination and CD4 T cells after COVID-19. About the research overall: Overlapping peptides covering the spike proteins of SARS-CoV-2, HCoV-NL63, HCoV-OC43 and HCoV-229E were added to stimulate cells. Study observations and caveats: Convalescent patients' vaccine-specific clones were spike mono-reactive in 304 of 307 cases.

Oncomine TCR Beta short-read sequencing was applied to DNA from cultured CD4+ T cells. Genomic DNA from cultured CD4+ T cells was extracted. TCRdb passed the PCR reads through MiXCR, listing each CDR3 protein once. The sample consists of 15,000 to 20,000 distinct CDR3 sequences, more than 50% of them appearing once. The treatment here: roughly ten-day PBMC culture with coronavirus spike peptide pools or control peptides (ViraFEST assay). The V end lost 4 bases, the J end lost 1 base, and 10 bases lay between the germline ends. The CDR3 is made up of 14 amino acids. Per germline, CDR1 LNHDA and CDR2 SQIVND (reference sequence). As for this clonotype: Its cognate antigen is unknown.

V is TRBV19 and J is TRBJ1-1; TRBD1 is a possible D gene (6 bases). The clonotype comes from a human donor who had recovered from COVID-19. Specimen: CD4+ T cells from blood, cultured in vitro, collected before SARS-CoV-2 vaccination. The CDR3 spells CASSKGVGNTEAFF. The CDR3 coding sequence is TGTGCCAGTAGTAAGGGGGTAGGGAACACTGAAGCTTTCTTT. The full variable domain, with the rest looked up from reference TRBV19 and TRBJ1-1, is DGGITQSPKYLFRKEGQNVTLSCEQNLNHDAMYWYRQDPGQGLRLIYYSQIVNDFQKGDIAEGYSVSREKKESFPLTVTSAQKNPTAFYLCASSKGVGNTEAFFGQGTRLTVV.